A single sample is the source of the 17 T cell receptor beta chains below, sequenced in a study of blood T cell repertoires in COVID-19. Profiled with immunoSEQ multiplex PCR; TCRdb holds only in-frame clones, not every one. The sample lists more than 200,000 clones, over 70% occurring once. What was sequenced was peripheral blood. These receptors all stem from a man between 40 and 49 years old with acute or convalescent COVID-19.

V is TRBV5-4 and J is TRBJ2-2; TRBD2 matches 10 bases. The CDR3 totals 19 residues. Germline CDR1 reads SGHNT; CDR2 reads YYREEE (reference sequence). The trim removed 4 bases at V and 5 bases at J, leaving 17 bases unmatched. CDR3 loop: CASSPVPYTSGIWTGELFF. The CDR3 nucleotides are TGTGCCAGCAGCCCTGTCCCCTATACTAGCGGGATTTGGACCGGGGAGCTGTTTTTT. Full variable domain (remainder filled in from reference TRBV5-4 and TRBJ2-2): ETGVTQSPTHLIKTRGQQVTLRCSSQSGHNTVSWYQQALGQGPQFIFQYYREEENGRGNFPPRFSGLQFPNYSSELNVNALELDDSALYLCASSPVPYTSGIWTGELFFGEGSRLTVL.

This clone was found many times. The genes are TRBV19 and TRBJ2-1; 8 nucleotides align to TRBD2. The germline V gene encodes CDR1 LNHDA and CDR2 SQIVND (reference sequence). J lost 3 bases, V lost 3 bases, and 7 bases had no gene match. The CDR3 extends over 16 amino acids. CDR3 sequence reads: CASSISAGEGYNEQFF. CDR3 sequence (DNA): TGTGCCAGTAGTATTTCAGCGGGAGAGGGCTACAATGAGCAGTTCTTC.

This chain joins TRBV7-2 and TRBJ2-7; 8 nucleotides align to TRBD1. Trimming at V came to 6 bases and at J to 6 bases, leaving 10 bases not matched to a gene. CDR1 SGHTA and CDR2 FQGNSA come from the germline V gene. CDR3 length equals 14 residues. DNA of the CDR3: TGTGCCAGCAGTCCCTCTACAGGGGGAAGCGAGCAGTACTTC. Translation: CASSPSTGGSEQYF.

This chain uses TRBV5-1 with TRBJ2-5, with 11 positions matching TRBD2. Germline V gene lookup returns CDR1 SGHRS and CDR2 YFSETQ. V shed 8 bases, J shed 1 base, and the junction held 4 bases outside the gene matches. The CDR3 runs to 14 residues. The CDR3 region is CASTSGSIQETQYF. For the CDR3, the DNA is TGCGCCAGTACTAGCGGGAGTATCCAAGAGACCCAGTACTTC.

The CDR3 nucleotides are TGTGCCAGCAGCCAAGATGGGGCGAGGCCCCAGCATTTT. It yields the protein CASSQDGARPQHF. The chain has TRBV3-1 (or the pseudogene TRBV3-2) and TRBJ1-5; D might be TRBD1 (5 bases). The ends were cut back, 0 bases at V and 9 bases at J, with 9 bases in the middle. CDR1 is LGHDT, CDR2 YNNKEL, per germline (reference sequence). The CDR3 contains 13 residues.

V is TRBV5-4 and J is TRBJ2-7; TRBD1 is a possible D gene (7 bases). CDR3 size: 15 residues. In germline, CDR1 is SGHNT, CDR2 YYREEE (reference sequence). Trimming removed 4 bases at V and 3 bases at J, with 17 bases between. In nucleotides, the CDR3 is TGTGCCAGCAGCCCAATGACAGGGAGGCTCTACGAGCAGTACTTC. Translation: CASSPMTGRLYEQYF.

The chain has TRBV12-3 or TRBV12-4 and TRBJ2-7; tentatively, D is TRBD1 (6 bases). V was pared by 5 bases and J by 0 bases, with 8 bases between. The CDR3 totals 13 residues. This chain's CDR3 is CASSPGVSYEQYF. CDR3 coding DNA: TGTGCCAGCAGTCCAGGGGTCTCCTACGAGCAGTACTTC.

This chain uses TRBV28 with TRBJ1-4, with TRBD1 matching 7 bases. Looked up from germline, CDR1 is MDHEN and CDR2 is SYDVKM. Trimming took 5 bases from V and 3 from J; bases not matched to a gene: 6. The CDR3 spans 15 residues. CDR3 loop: CASSPEGASNEKLFF. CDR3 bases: TGTGCCAGCAGTCCAGAGGGGGCATCTAATGAAAAACTGTTTTTT.

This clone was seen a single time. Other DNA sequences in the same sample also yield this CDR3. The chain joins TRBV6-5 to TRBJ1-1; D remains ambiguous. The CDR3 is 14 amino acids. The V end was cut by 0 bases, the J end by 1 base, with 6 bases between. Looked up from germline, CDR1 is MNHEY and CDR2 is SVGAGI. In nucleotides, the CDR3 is TGTGCCAGCAGTTACTCCCCTCGGAACACTGAAGCTTTCTTT. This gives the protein CASSYSPRNTEAFF.

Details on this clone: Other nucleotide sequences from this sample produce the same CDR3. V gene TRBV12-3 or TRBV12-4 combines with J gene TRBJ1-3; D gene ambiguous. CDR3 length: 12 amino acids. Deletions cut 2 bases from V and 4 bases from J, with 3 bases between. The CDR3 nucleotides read TGTGCCAGCAGTTTACAAGGAAACACCATATATTTT. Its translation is CASSLQGNTIYF.

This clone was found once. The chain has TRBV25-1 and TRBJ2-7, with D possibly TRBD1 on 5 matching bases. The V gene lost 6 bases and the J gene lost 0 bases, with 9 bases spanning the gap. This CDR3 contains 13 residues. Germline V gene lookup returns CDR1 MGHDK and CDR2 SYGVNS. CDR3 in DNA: TGTGCCAGCAGGACAGCCGGCTCCTACGAGCAGTACTTC. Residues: CASRTAGSYEQYF.

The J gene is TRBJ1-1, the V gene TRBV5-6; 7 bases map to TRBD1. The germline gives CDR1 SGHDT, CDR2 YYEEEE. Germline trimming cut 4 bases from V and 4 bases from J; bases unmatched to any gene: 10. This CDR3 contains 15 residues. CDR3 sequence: CASSTDRRRSTEAFF. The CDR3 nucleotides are TGTGCCAGCAGCACGGACAGGAGGAGGAGCACTGAAGCTTTCTTT.

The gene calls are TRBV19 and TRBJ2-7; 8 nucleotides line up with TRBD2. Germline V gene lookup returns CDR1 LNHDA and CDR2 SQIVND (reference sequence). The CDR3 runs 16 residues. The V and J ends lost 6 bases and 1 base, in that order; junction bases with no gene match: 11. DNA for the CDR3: TGTGCCAGTAGCCCTGCTTTGCGGGAGGCGTCCTACGAGCAGTACTTC. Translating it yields CASSPALREASYEQYF.

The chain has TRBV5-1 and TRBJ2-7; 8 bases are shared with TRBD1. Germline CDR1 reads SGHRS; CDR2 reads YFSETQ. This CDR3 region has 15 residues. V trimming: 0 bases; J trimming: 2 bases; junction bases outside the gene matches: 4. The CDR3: CASSLDRGITYEQYF. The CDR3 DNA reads TGCGCCAGCAGCTTGGACAGGGGGATTACCTACGAGCAGTACTTC.

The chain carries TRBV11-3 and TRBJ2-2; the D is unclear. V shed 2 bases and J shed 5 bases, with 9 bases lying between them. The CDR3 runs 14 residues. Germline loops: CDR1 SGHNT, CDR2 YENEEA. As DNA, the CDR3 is TGTGCCAGCAGCTTATCCCCGGTGACCGGGGAGCTGTTTTTT. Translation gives CASSLSPVTGELFF.

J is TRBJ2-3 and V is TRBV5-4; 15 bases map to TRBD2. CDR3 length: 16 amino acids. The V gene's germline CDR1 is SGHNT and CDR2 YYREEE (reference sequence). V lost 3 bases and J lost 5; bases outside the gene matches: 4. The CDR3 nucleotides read TGTGCCAGCAGCTCTGGACTAGCGGGAGGGGTAGATACGCAGTATTTT. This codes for CASSSGLAGGVDTQYF. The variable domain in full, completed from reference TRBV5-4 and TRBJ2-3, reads ETGVTQSPTHLIKTRGQQVTLRCSSQSGHNTVSWYQQALGQGPQFIFQYYREEENGRGNFPPRFSGLQFPNYSSELNVNALELDDSALYLCASSSGLAGGVDTQYFGPGTRLTVL.

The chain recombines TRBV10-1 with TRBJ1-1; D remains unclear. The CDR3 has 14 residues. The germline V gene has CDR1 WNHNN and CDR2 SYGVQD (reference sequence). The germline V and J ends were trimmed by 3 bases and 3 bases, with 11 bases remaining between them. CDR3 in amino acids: CASSDFGGDTEAFF. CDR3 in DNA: TGCGCCAGCAGTGATTTCGGAGGTGACACTGAAGCTTTCTTT.